The next 19 T cell receptor beta chains were all read from a single sample in a study of shared clonotypes between healthy human individuals (dated by TCRdb to between 2020 and 2021). To prepare the library, the immunoSEQ multiplex PCR assay was applied. In TCRdb, the immuneACCESS table is reduced to in-frame sequences with V and J assigned. These tables do not hold every clone; where another copy was compared, an unresolved V gene accounts for under half, and the others remain unexplained. The sample profile shows about 680,000 clones; 92% of them were found once. The ten largest clones take up more than 20% of the sample. CD8 naive samples were obtained by positive selection for CCR7 among CD45RO-negative cells, yielding a CD45RA+CCR7+ population from which TemRA cells were excluded. The source material was naive CD8+ T cells sorted from blood. What the cell subset or site label conveys for this sample: CD45RA+CCR7+. The source of these receptors is a man aged 25-45 years in good health.

A remark on this clone: The same CDR3 arises from other DNA sequences in this sample as well. This chain links TRBV25-1 with TRBJ1-1; D is perhaps TRBD1 (6 bases). Germline V gives CDR1 MGHDK, CDR2 SYGVNS. The CDR3 is 12 amino acids. V gave up 11 bases and J gave up 1 base, with 11 bases separating them. This chain's CDR3 is CAVSQGNTEAFF. In DNA form, the CDR3 reads TGTGCCGTATCACAGGGGAACACTGAAGCTTTCTTT.

The chain couples TRBV28 to TRBJ2-2; 10 bases agree with TRBD1. V lost 6 bases to trimming and J lost 4 bases; unmatched junction nucleotides: 2. This CDR3 comprises 14 residues. CDR1 is MDHEN and CDR2 is SYDVKM in the germline V gene. The CDR3 DNA follows: TGTGCCAGCAGGACAGGGGGCAGCACCGGGGAGCTGTTTTTT. Its translation is CASRTGGSTGELFF.

The rearrangement links TRBV7-9 to TRBJ2-7, with D perhaps matching TRBD1 (6 bases). The V gene lost 5 bases and the J gene lost 7 bases, with 21 bases spanning the gap. Germline V CDR1 and CDR2: SEHNR, FQNEAQ (reference sequence). The CDR3 has 15 amino acids. In nucleotides, the CDR3 is TGTGCCAGCAGCGAATCTCTTGGGGACACCAAAGAGCAGTACTTC. It codes for CASSESLGDTKEQYF. Full variable domain (missing parts from reference TRBV7-9 and TRBJ2-7): DTGVSQNPRHKITKRGQNVTFRCDPISEHNRLYWYRQTLGQGPEFLTYFQNEAQLEKSRLLSDRFSAERPKGSFSTLEIQRTEQGDSAMYLCASSESLGDTKEQYFGPGTRLTVT.

The chain links TRBV15 to TRBJ2-7, with D unresolved. The V gene lost 0 bases and the J gene lost 7 bases, with 16 bases spanning the gap. This CDR3 is 15 amino acids long. The V gene's germline CDR1 is LNHNV and CDR2 YYDKDF (reference sequence). This chain's CDR3 is CATSRDRVSLGEQYF. The CDR3 DNA sequence: TGTGCCACCAGCAGAGATAGGGTGAGCTTGGGTGAGCAGTACTTC.

V usage is TRBV20-1 and J usage is TRBJ1-1; D uncertain. Germline CDR1 is DFQATT and CDR2 is SNEGSKA (reference sequence). V lost 6 bases and J lost 7, with 12 bases in between. The CDR3 extends over 11 amino acids. The CDR3 DNA is TGCAGTGCCCCGGGCGAAGGTGAAGCTTTCTTT. Its protein is CSAPGEGEAFF.

This clone was seen only a few times. J is TRBJ1-5 and V is TRBV19; TRBD1 aligns across 7 bases. The CDR3 sequence is 14 residues long. Germline V gives CDR1 LNHDA, CDR2 SQIVND (reference sequence). V shed 9 bases, J shed 1 base, and the junction held 6 bases outside the gene matches. CDR3 coding DNA: TGTGCCAGCCGACAGGGTGGGAGCAATCAGCCCCAGCATTTT. This translates into CASRQGGSNQPQHF.

On this clone itself: Different DNA sequences within this sample yield the same CDR3. The V gene is TRBV27, the J gene TRBJ2-7, with a weak D call TRBD1 (6 bases). Germline V gene data show CDR1 as MNHEY and CDR2 as SMNVEV (reference sequence). Trimming cost V 5 bases and J 3 bases, with 11 bases left between them. The CDR3 is made up of 13 amino acids. CDR3 in DNA: TGTGCCAGCAGTCTGGGACAAGTCTACGAGCAGTACTTC. It codes for CASSLGQVYEQYF.

In DNA, the CDR3 is TGCGCCAGCAGCCCAGAACCGGGGGACACTGAAGCTTTCTTT. This translates into CASSPEPGDTEAFF. The genes are TRBV5-1 and TRBJ1-1, with a possible D match to TRBD1 (5 bases). Trimming removed 4 bases at V and 3 bases at J, with 13 bases between. The germline V gene has CDR1 SGHRS and CDR2 YFSETQ. CDR3 length equals 14 residues.

The rearrangement uses TRBV4-3 and TRBJ1-1; TRBD1 matches at 8 bases. The V gene's germline CDR1 is LGHNA and CDR2 YSLEER. Unmatched junction bases numbered 2, after V lost 2 bases and J lost 6 bases. The CDR3 covers 13 residues. CDR3 amino acids: CASSQRRGPEAFF. In DNA, the CDR3 is TGCGCCAGCAGCCAACGCAGGGGGCCTGAAGCTTTCTTT.

The chain couples TRBV7-9 to TRBJ2-3; D unclear. Per the germline V gene, CDR1 is SEHNR and CDR2 is FQNEAQ (reference sequence). The CDR3 is 14 amino acids. Trimming pared 3 bases from V and 6 bases from J, leaving 13 bases between. The CDR3 region is CASSFQTRDDTQYF. The CDR3 bases are TGTGCCAGCAGCTTTCAAACACGCGATGATACGCAGTATTTT.

The rearrangement links TRBV27 to TRBJ2-7; D perhaps matches TRBD1 (6 bases). Germline V gene sequence: CDR1 MNHEY, CDR2 SMNVEV (reference sequence). Trimming took 6 bases from V and 1 from J, leaving 10 bases between them. The CDR3 is 13 residues long. The CDR3 DNA sequence: TGTGCCAGCAGCGATGGGACATCCTACGAGCAGTACTTC. Its protein product is CASSDGTSYEQYF.

V is TRBV14 and J is TRBJ2-7; possible D gene TRBD2, 9 bases. This CDR3 has 20 residues. Trimming shortened V by 1 base and J by 4 bases, and 29 bases separated the two germline ends. Germline V gene sequence: CDR1 SGHDN, CDR2 FVKESK. The CDR3 sequence: CASSQGIGQGDSGSWYEQYF. CDR3 sequence (DNA): TGTGCCAGCAGCCAAGGTATCGGACAGGGAGATAGCGGGAGTTGGTACGAGCAGTACTTC.

V and J are TRBV4-3 and TRBJ1-4; D unresolved. CDR3 length: 14 residues. Germline-derived CDR1 and CDR2 are LGHNA and YSLEER. Deletions cut 0 bases from V and 8 bases from J, with 10 bases between. The CDR3 protein is CASSQEAGNEKLFF. The CDR3 bases are TGCGCCAGCAGCCAAGAGGCCGGGAACGAAAAACTGTTTTTT.

This chain connects TRBV29-1 to TRBJ2-3, with 11 bases lining up with TRBD2. V shed 5 bases, J shed 2 bases, and the junction held 15 bases outside the gene matches. Germline values: CDR1 SQVTM, CDR2 ANQGSEA. This CDR3 region has 18 residues. The CDR3 DNA sequence: TGCAGCGTTCTCCTCCTAAGCACTAGCGGGAGTATCACAGATACGCAGTATTTT. Translated, it gives CSVLLLSTSGSITDTQYF.

The J gene is TRBJ2-1, the V gene TRBV4-1; D might be TRBD1 (6 bases). V lost 5 bases, J lost 6 bases, and 11 bases lay in between. CDR3 length: 13 residues. Germline loops: CDR1 MGHRA, CDR2 YSYEKL. The CDR3 DNA reads as TGCGCCAGCAGCTATGGACAGATCAATGAGCAGTTCTTC. This codes for CASSYGQINEQFF.

CDR3 nucleotide sequence: TGTGCCAGCAGCTCCCCCGTTGTCAAGTACCAAGAGACCCAGTACTTC. Translated, it gives CASSSPVVKYQETQYF. The V call is TRBV11-2, the J call TRBJ2-5; D uncertain. CDR3 length equals 16 residues. Trimming removed 4 bases from V and 0 bases from J, with 15 bases in between. The germline CDR1 and CDR2 sequences are SGHAT and FQNNGV.

CDR3 coding DNA: TGTGCCAGCAGCGACATGGATCGTCAAGGTTACGAGCAGTACTTC. Its protein is CASSDMDRQGYEQYF. The V call is TRBV11-3, the J call TRBJ2-7; D unclear. The V end was cut by 5 bases, the J end by 4 bases, with 18 bases between. The CDR3 totals 15 residues. Germline assignment: CDR1 SGHNT and CDR2 YENEEA.

This rearrangement joins TRBV28 to TRBJ2-7, with unresolved D. CDR3 size: 12 residues. Germline V CDR1 and CDR2: MDHEN, SYDVKM. With 5 bases removed from V and 5 bases from J, the gap between germline ends came to 10 bases. This CDR3 reads CASSMDRDEQYF. The DNA of the CDR3 is TGTGCCAGCAGTATGGACCGCGACGAGCAGTACTTC. Full variable domain (missing parts from reference TRBV28 and TRBJ2-7): DVKVTQSSRYLVKRTGEKVFLECVQDMDHENMFWYRQDPGLGLRLIYFSYDVKMKEKGDIPEGYSVSREKKERFSLILESASTNQTSMYLCASSMDRDEQYFGPGTRLTVT.

A word on this clone: The sample holds other DNA sequences that translate to the same CDR3. The chain links TRBV9 to TRBJ2-7; no clear D gene. The CDR3 length is 14 residues. Per the germline V gene, CDR1 is SGDLS and CDR2 is YYNGEE. Trimming stripped 2 bases from V and 1 base from J, with 10 bases between. The CDR3 nucleotides are TGTGCCAGCAGCGTCGGCGGCTCGTCCTACGAGCAGTACTTC. It is translated as CASSVGGSSYEQYF.